This TCR beta chain emerged from a study of T cells in Graves' hyperthyroidism and ophthalmopathy. This clonotype has only a few counts. The target antigen is unknown. In making diagnoses, clinical symptoms, serum thyroxine and TRAb, thyroid ultrasound and orbital computed tomography were all used. Amplification targeted TCR beta CDR3 regions from RNA transcripts. A set of HTBI primers served as the primers for a first-round RT-PCR of the TCR CDR3. MiXCR, applied by TCRdb to the multiplex PCR reads, yields one record per CDR3 protein. The data hold approximately 410,000 distinct CDR3 sequences, with 14% to 15% observed a single time. Whole-study findings and limits: In the analysis, a 13 V-J model separated ophthalmopathy from stable hyperthyroidism.

V lost 3 bases and J 7 bases, leaving 21 bases between the germline ends. Germline CDR1 is MNHEY and CDR2 is SMNVEV (reference sequence). The length of the CDR3 is 17 residues. The V and J genes are TRBV27 and TRBJ2-2; D is tentatively TRBD1 or TRBD2 (7 bases each). Sequences were obtained from blood. This clonotype originated in a man younger than 30 with Graves' ophthalmopathy. This CDR3 is CASSLATGWTRVGELFF. The CDR3 bases are TGTGCCAGCAGTTTGGCGACAGGGTGGACTAGGGTCGGGGAGCTGTTTTTT.